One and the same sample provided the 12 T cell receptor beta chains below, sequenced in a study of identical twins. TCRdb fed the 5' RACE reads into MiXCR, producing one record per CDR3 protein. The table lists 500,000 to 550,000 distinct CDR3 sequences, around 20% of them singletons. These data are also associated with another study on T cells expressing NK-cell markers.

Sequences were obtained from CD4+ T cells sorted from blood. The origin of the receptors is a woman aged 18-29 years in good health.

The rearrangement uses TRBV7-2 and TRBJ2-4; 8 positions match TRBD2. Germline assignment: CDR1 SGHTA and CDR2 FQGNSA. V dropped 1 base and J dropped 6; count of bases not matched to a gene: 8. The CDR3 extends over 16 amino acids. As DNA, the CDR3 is TGTGCCAGCAGCTTAGAGGTATTAGCGGGAAGAAACATTCAGTACTTC. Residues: CASSLEVLAGRNIQYF.

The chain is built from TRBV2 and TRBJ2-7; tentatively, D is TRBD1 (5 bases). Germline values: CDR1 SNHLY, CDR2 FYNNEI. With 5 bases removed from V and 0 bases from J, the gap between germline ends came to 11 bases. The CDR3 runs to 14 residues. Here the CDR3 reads CASSSQDPSYEQYF. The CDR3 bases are TGTGCCAGCAGTTCACAGGACCCCTCCTACGAGCAGTACTTC.

CDR3 amino acids: CATKDRVTTDTQYF. The DNA of the CDR3 is TGTGCCACCAAGGACAGGGTAACGACAGATACGCAGTATTTT. The chain carries TRBV7-2 and TRBJ2-3, with 8 bases lining up with TRBD1. The CDR3 runs 14 residues. CDR1 and CDR2 (germline): SGHTA, FQGNSA. V dropped 10 bases and J dropped 3; count of bases not matched to a gene: 9.

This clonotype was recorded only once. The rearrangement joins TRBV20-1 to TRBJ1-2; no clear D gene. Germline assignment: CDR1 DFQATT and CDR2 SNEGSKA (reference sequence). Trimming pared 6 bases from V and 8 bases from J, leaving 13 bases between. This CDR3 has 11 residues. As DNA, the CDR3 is TGCAGTGCCAGGCCCGGGCAAGGCTACACCTTC. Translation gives CSARPGQGYTF.

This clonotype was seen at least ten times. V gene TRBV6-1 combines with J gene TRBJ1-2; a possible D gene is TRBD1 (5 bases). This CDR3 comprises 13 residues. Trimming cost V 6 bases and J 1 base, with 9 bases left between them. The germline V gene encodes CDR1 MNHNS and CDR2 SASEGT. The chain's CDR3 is CASRRDSNYGYTF. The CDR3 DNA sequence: TGTGCCAGCAGAAGAGACAGTAACTATGGCTACACCTTC.

The CDR3 DNA sequence: TGTGCCAGCAGTGGCTACGGACAGGGGAATTACAATGAGCAGTTCTTC. The encoded protein is CASSGYGQGNYNEQFF. The chain links TRBV6-1 to TRBJ2-1; 9 nucleotides match TRBD1. Unmatched junction bases numbered 8, after V lost 4 bases and J lost 4 bases. Germline V gene data show CDR1 as MNHNS and CDR2 as SASEGT. This CDR3 has 16 amino acids.

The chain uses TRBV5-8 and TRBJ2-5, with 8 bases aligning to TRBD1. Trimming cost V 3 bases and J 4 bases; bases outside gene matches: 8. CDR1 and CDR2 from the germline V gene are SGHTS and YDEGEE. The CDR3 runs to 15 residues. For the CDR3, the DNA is TGTGCCAGCAGCTGGACAGGGAGCCGTCCAGAGACCCAGTACTTC. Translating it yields CASSWTGSRPETQYF.

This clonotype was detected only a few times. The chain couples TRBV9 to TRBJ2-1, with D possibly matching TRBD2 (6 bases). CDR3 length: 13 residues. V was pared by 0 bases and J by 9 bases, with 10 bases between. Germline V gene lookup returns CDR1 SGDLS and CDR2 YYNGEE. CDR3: CASSVVGSGEQFF. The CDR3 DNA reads TGTGCCAGCAGCGTAGTCGGGAGTGGTGAGCAGTTCTTC.

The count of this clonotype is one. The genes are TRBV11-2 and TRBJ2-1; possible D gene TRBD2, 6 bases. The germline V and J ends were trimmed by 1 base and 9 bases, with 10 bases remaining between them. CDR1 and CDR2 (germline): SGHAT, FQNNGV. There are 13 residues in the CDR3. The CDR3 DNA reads TGTGCCAGCAGCTTAGTGGAGGGGTTTGAGCAGTTCTTC. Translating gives CASSLVEGFEQFF.

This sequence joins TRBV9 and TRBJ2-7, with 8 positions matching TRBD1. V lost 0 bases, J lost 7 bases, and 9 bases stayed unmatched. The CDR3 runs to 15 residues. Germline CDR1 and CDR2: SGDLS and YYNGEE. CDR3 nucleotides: TGTGCCAGCAGCGTAGGGGGACAGGCTGTGATGGAGCAGTACTTC. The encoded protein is CASSVGGQAVMEQYF.

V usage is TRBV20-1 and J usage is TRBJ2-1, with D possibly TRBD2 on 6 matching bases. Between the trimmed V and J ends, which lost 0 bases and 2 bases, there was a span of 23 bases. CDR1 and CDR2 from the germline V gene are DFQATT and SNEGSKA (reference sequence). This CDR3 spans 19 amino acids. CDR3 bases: TGCAGTGCTAGAGATCGGAGGGACCGCAGCAGACCCACCTACAATGAGCAGTTCTTC. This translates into CSARDRRDRSRPTYNEQFF.

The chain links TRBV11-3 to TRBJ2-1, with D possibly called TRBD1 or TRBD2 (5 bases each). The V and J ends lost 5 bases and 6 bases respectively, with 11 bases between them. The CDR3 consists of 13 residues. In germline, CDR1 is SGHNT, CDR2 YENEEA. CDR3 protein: CASSQGTINEQFF. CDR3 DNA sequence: TGTGCCAGCAGCCAAGGGACCATCAATGAGCAGTTCTTC.